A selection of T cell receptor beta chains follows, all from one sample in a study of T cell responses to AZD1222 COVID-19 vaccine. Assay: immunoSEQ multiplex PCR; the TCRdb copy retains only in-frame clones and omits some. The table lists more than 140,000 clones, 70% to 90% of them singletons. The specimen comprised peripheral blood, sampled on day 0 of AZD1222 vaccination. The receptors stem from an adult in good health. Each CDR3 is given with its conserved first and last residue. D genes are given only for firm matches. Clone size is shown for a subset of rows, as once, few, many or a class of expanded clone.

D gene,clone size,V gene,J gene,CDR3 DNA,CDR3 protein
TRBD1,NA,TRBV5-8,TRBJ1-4,TGTGCCAGCAGTTACGCCGGGACAGGGTGGGAAAAACTGTTTTTT,CASSYAGTGWEKLFF
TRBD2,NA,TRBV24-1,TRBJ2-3,TGTGCCACCAGTGATGGTGGTGGGACTAGGGCAGATACGCAGTATTTT,CATSDGGGTRADTQYF
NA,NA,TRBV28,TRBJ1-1,TGTGCCAGCAGTTTATTTGGCCACACTGAAGCTTTCTTT,CASSLFGHTEAFF
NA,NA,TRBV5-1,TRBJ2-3,TGCGCCAGCAGCTTAGGGTTGAACACAGATACGCAGTATTTT,CASSLGLNTDTQYF
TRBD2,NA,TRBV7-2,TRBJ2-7,TGTGCCAGCAGCTTTGGAGCGGGACTGAGCTCCTACGAGCAGTACTTC,CASSFGAGLSSYEQYF
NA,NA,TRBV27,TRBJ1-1,TGTGCCAGCAGAAAATACATGAACACTGAAGCTTTCTTT,CASRKYMNTEAFF
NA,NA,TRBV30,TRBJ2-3,TGTGCCTGGAGTTCGGAGGTCACAGATACGCAGTATTTT,CAWSSEVTDTQYF
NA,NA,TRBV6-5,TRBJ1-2,TGTGCCAGCACCCCGTACGGGGGACTTAACTATGGCTACACCTTC,CASTPYGGLNYGYTF
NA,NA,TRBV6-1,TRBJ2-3,TGTGCCAGCAGTGAGATGACAGGGAGGTGGGATACGCAGTATTTT,CASSEMTGRWDTQYF
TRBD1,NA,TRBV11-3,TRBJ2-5,TGTGCCAGCAGCTTAGATCGCTGGGACAGGGGGCCGGAGACCCAGTACTTC,CASSLDRWDRGPETQYF
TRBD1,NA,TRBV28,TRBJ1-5,TGTGCCAGCAGGGGAGGGGGGACAGGGCAGCCCCAGCATTTT,CASRGGGTGQPQHF
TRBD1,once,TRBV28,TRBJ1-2,TGTGCCAGCAGGCTTCCGGGACAGGGCTCTGGCTACACCTTC,CASRLPGQGSGYTF
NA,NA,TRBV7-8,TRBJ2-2,TGTGCCAGCAGCTTCCTCAGTTCGACGACCGGGGAGCTGTTTTTT,CASSFLSSTTGELFF
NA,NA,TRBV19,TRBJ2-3,TGTGCCAGTTCTCAGGGTCCGACAGATACGCAGTATTTT,CASSQGPTDTQYF
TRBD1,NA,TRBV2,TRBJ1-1,TGTGCCAGCGAGGACAGGGTTTACACTGAAGCTTTCTTT,CASEDRVYTEAFF
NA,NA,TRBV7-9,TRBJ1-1,TGTGCCAGCAGCCTCTCGCGGAACACTGAAGCTTTCTTT,CASSLSRNTEAFF
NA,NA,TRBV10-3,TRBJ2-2,TGTGCCATCAGTGAGTCGACATATAGGGCGGAGGCCGGGGAGCTGTTTTTT,CAISESTYRAEAGELFF
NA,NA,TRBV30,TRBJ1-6,TGTGCCTGGACCGTACAGGGCCCATCACCCCTCCACTTT,CAWTVQGPSPLHF
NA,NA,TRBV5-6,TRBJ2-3,TGTGCCAGCAGCTTGGCCGGACAGACAGATAGGGATACGCAGTATTTT,CASSLAGQTDRDTQYF
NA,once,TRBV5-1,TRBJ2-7,TGCGCCAGCAGCTTGGAACCCCACTCCTACGAGCAGTACTTC,CASSLEPHSYEQYF
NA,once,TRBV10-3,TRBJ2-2,TGTGCCATCAGATTATGGGATACCGGGGAGCTGTTTTTT,CAIRLWDTGELFF
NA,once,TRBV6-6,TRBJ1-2,TGTGCCAGCACTCCCTCCGGGGGGTTCTATGGCTACACCTTC,CASTPSGGFYGYTF
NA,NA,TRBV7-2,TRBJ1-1,TGTGCCAGCAGCTTAGTTGCAGTATACACTGAAGCTTTCTTT,CASSLVAVYTEAFF
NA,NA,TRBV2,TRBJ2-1,TGTGCCAGCAGTCCCCGAGGGGGATACCGAAATGAGCAGTTCTTC,CASSPRGGYRNEQFF
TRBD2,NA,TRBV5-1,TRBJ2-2,TGCGCCAGCAGCTTGTTATCAGCGGGAGGGCCGGGCACCGGGGAGCTGTTTTTT,CASSLLSAGGPGTGELFF
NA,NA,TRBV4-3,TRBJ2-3,TGCGCCAGCAGCCCTTACAGGGGCACAGATACGCAGTATTTT,CASSPYRGTDTQYF
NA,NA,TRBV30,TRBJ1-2,TGTGCCTGGAGTGCCCCCCCGCTTATGGGCTACACCTTC,CAWSAPPLMGYTF
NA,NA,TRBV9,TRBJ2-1,TGTGCCAGCAGCGTAGGACAGAACAATGAGCAGTTCTTC,CASSVGQNNEQFF
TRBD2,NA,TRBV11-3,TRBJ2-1,TGTGCCAGCAGCACGGCTAGCGGCCACAATGAGCAGTTCTTC,CASSTASGHNEQFF
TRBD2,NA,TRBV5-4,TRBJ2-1,TGTGCCAGCAGCCCGCGGACTAGCGGCTACAATGAGCAGTTCTTC,CASSPRTSGYNEQFF
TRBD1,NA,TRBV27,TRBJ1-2,TGTGCCAGCAGTTCCCACAGGGGGCGAGTGGGCTACACCTTC,CASSSHRGRVGYTF
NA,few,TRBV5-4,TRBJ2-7,TGTGCCAGCAGCTTGAATCCAGGGAACTACGAGCAGTACTTC,CASSLNPGNYEQYF
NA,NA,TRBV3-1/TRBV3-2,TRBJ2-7,TGTGCCAGCAGCTTTGGACCCTCCTACGAGCAGTACTTC,CASSFGPSYEQYF
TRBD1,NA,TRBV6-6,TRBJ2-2,TGTGCCAGCATTGGGACAGGGCAAACCGGGGAGCTGTTTTTT,CASIGTGQTGELFF
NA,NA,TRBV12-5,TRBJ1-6,TGTGCTAGTGGTTTGGTCCCCCTCAGGGCACCCCTCCACTTT,CASGLVPLRAPLHF
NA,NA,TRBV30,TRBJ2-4,TGTGCCTGGTCTGGGGGGACCAAAAACATTCAGTACTTC,CAWSGGTKNIQYF
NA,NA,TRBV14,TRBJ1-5,TGTGCCAGCAGCCAAGAAGGGGGTCACCTGGCATATAGCAATCAGCCCCAGCATTTT,CASSQEGGHLAYSNQPQHF
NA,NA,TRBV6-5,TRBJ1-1,TGTGCCAGCAGTTACCAGGGACAGAACACTGAAGCTTTCTTT,CASSYQGQNTEAFF
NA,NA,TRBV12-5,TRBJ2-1,TGTGCTAGTGGTCTCACACCGGGCCTACCCTTCTACAATGAGCAGTTCTTC,CASGLTPGLPFYNEQFF
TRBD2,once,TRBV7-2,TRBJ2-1,TGTGCCAGCAGTCGAGGGGGGGGACTAGCGTATGAGCAGTTCTTC,CASSRGGGLAYEQFF
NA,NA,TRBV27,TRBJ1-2,TGTGCCAGCAGTTTAGGGCCCCGAATCGGTGGCTACACCTTC,CASSLGPRIGGYTF
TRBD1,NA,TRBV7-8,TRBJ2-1,TGTGCCAGCAGCCTCAGGGGGACCAACCTGTTCTTC,CASSLRGTNLFF
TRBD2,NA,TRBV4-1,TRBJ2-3,TGCGCCAGCAGCCTTCGGCGGGAGATCTCCGCAGATACGCAGTATTTT,CASSLRREISADTQYF
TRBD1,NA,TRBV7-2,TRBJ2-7,TGTGCCAGCAGCTTAGGGACAGGGTCCGAGCAGTACTTC,CASSLGTGSEQYF
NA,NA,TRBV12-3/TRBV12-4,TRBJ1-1,TGTGCCAGCAGCCAAAACACTGAAGCTTTCTTT,CASSQNTEAFF